This T cell receptor (beta chain) originates from a study of T cell changes during pregnancy in multiple sclerosis (dated by TCRdb to the late 2010s). Turning to the overall study: The study examined how the T cell repertoire changed over the course of pregnancy in women with multiple sclerosis.

V is reduced by 2 bases and J by 5 bases, leaving a spacing of 15 bases between them. The germline V gene gives CDR1 as MNHNS and CDR2 as SASEGT. The CDR3 contains 15 residues, cysteine and phenylalanine counted. Left in the record is the CDR3 DNA by itself, 45 bases read in frame from the first base. Libraries were built with the immunoSEQ multiplex PCR assay. This immuneACCESS table, as held by TCRdb, lists in-frame sequences with V and J called but not all clones. Of the missing ones, under half trace to an unresolved V gene in checked studies; the others have no known cause. For this sample the table gives about 70,000 clones, of which 92% were detected only once. In total, the top ten clones hold 0.29% of the sample. About this clone itself: The antigen it recognizes is unknown. Base qualities are missing; no much larger clone stands one base away.

The source of this sequence is a female donor with multiple sclerosis, enrolled in a pregnancy study. In this chain, TRBV6-1 is recombined with TRBJ2-5; the D gene is possibly TRBD1, with 6 bases matching. The specimen comprised CD4+ T cells from peripheral blood mononuclear cells, sampled after pregnancy. In nucleotides, the sequence is TGTGCCAGCAGTGAAAGGGGCAGGGGTTCGGAGACCCAGTACTTC. Translated, it gives CASSERGRGSETQYF.